In this sample, the clone carrying this TCR beta chain turned up many times. The target antigen is unknown. The data were obtained in a study of shared clonotypes between healthy human individuals. Study-level results: Sharing of clonotypes among donors was expected to vary with sequencing depth. Around 5.3% of naive CD4 clonotypes were shared across several donors. Clonotypes which were not shared had lower generation probabilities than clonotypes that all four donors shared.

Germline V CDR1 and CDR2: LGHNT, FRNRAP. V shed 2 bases and J shed 4 bases, with 11 bases lying between them. The CDR3 spans 14 residues. Some clones are missing from TCRdb's copy, which holds only in-frame ones; the method was immunoSEQ multiplex PCR. The sample records about 1.1 million clones, around 77% being singletons. The genes are TRBV12-5 and TRBJ1-1; D gene uncertain. The TCR comes from a man younger than 35 in good health. Some clones in this sample may be carry-over from other donors' samples. Sample: memory CD4+ T cells from PBMCs. Sample subset: CD45RA-negative fraction. CDR3 coding DNA: TGTGCTAGTGGTTTGAGTCAGAGGGCCACTGAAGCTTTCTTT. Protein sequence: CASGLSQRATEAFF.